This T cell receptor beta chain is from a study of OX40 agonist ivuxolimab in advanced cancers. At the level of the study: Ivuxolimab, an antibody that agonizes OX40 (CD134), was administered to the patients.

Sequenced by immunoSEQ multiplex PCR; TCRdb stores in-frame clones only, minus some. The sample yields approximately 42,000 clones, approximately 80% seen once. Looked up from germline, CDR1 is MGHDK and CDR2 is SYGVNS. This CDR3 comprises 14 residues. Trimming left V 1 base short and J 3 bases short, with 9 bases between. Specimen: CD4+ or CD8+ T cells sorted from blood, collected in a trial of the OX40 agonist ivuxolimab. The chain employs TRBV25-1 and TRBJ1-1; D is unclear. The origin of this receptor is an adult with an advanced solid tumor such as melanoma, head and neck, liver or kidney cancer. The CDR3 region is CASSELSRDTEAFF. The DNA for the CDR3 is TGTGCCAGCAGTGAATTATCCCGGGACACTGAAGCTTTCTTT.